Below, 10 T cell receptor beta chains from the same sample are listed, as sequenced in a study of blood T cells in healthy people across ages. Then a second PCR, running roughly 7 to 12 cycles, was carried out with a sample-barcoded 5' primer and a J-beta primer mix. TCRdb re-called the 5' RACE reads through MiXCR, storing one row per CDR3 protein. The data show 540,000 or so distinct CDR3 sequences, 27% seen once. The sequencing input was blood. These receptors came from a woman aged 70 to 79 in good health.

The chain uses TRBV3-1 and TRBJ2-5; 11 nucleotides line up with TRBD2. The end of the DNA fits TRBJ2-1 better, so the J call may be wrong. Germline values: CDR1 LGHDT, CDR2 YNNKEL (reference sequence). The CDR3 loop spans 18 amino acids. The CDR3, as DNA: TGTGCCAGCAGCTCCTTACATCTAGCGGGGGGCCTCTACAATGAGCAGTTCTTC. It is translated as CASSSLHLAGGLYNEQFF.

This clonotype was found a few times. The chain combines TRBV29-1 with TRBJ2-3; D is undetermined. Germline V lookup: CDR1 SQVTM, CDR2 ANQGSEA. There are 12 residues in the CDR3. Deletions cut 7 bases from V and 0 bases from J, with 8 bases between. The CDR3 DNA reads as TGCAGCGGACGGTCTAGCACAGATACGCAGTATTTT. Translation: CSGRSSTDTQYF.

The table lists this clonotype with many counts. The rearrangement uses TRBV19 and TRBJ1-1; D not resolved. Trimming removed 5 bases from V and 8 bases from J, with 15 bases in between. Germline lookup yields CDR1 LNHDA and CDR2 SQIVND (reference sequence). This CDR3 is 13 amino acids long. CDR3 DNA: TGTGCCAGTAGTTCCCAGGACGCGGGGGAAGCTTTCTTT. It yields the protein CASSSQDAGEAFF.

The CDR3 spells CASSQGDSSSEQYF. CDR3 in DNA: TGTGCCAGCAGCCAAGGGGACAGTTCTAGCGAGCAGTACTTC. The rearrangement links TRBV3-1 to TRBJ2-7, with 7 bases fitting TRBD1. Germline values: CDR1 LGHDT, CDR2 YNNKEL (reference sequence). The CDR3 has 14 amino acids. Trimming cost V 1 base and J 6 bases; bases outside gene matches: 6.

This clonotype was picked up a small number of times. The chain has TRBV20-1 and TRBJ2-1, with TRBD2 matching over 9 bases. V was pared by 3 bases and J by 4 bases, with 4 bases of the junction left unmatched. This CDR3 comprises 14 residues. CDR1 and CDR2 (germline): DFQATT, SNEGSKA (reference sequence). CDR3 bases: TGCAGTGCTAGTGGTAGCGGGGGTTACAATGAGCAGTTCTTC. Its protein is CSASGSGGYNEQFF.

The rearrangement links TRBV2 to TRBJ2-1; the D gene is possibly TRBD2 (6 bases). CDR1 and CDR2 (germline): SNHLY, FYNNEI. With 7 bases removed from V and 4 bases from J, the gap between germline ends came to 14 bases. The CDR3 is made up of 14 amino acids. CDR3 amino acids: CASTGTQNYNEQFF. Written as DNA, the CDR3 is TGTGCCAGCACCGGGACTCAGAATTACAATGAGCAGTTCTTC. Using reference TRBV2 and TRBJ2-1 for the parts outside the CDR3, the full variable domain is EPEVTQTPSHQVTQMGQEVILRCVPISNHLYFYWYRQILGQKVEFLVSFYNNEISEKSEIFDDQFSVERPDGSNFTLKIRSTKLEDSAMYFCASTGTQNYNEQFFGPGTRLTVL.

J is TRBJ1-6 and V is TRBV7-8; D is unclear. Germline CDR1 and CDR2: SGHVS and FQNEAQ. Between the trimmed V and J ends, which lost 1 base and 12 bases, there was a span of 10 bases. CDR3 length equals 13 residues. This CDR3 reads CASSLVGGGPLHF. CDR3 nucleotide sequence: TGTGCCAGCAGCTTAGTTGGTGGTGGACCCCTCCACTTT.

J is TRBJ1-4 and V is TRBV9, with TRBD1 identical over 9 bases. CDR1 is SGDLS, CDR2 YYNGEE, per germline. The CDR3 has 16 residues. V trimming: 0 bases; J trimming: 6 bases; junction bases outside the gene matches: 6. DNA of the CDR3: TGTGCCAGCAGCGTAGCTCCGACAGGGGGGGATGAAAAACTGTTTTTT. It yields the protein CASSVAPTGGDEKLFF.

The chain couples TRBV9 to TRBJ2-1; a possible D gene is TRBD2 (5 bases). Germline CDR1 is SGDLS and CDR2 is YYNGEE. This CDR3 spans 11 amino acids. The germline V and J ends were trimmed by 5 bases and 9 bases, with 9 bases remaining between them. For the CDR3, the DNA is TGTGCCAGCAGTCGTGAGGGTGAGCAGTTCTTC. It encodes CASSREGEQFF. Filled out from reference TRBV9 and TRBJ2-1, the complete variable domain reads DSGVTQTPKHLITATGQRVTLRCSPRSGDLSVYWYQQSLDQGLQFLIQYYNGEERAKGNILERFSAQQFPDLHSELNLSSLELGDSALYFCASSREGEQFFGPGTRLTVL.

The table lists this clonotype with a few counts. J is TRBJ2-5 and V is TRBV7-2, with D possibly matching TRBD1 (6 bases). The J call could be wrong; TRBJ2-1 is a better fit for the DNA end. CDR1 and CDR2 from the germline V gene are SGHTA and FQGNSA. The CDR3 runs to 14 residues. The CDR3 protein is CASSLRQVYNEQFF. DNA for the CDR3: TGTGCCAGCAGCTTAAGACAGGTCTACAATGAGCAGTTCTTC.